The next 5 T cell receptor beta chains were all read from a single sample in a study of blood T cell repertoires in COVID-19 (dated by TCRdb to 2018 to 2020). The library was built by means of the immunoSEQ multiplex PCR assay. TCRdb re-hosts the immuneACCESS table, in-frame sequences only. Its copies lack some clones; in the studies checked, an unresolved V gene accounts for under half of them, and the cause for the rest is not known. Within this sample are more than 200,000 clones, with around nine tenths of them counted one time only. The ten largest clonotypes hold around 3% of the sample. Sequences were obtained from peripheral blood. These receptors came from a man aged 18 to 29 with active or convalescent COVID-19.

The genes are TRBV28 and TRBJ2-1; 10 bases fit TRBD1. The CDR3 covers 15 residues. The germline CDR1 and CDR2 sequences are MDHEN and SYDVKM. V lost 6 bases to trimming and J lost 8 bases; unmatched junction nucleotides: 10. The CDR3 sequence: CASRVPGQGHDEQFF. CDR3 DNA sequence: TGTGCCAGCAGGGTTCCGGGACAGGGGCACGATGAGCAGTTCTTC.

The V gene is TRBV7-2, the J gene TRBJ2-1; a weak D match, TRBD2 (5 bases). CDR1 SGHTA and CDR2 FQGNSA come from the germline V gene. The CDR3 totals 15 residues. V was cut by 4 bases and J by 7 bases, with 17 bases left in between. This CDR3 reads CASSSPGRTGNEQFF. The CDR3 bases are TGTGCCAGCAGCTCCCCGGGGAGAACGGGGAATGAGCAGTTCTTC.

The rearrangement uses TRBV25-1 and TRBJ1-2; unclear D gene. CDR3 length: 13 residues. Germline CDR1 MGHDK, CDR2 SYGVNS. V lost 3 bases to trimming and J lost 7 bases, with 12 bases between them. CDR3 region: CASSDLVAVGYTF. CDR3 coding DNA: TGTGCCAGCAGTGATTTAGTGGCGGTTGGCTACACCTTC.

The chain is built from TRBV27 and TRBJ2-7, with 10 bases matching TRBD2. CDR1 is MNHEY, CDR2 SMNVEV, per germline (reference sequence). V lost 5 bases to trimming and J lost 3 bases; unmatched junction nucleotides: 7. The CDR3 runs to 15 residues. The CDR3 nucleotides read TGTGCCAGCAGTAAGTTACGGACTAGCGGCTACGAGCAGTACTTC. Amino acid sequence: CASSKLRTSGYEQYF.

The gene calls are TRBV7-2 and TRBJ1-2, with a possible D match to TRBD1 (5 bases). This CDR3 is built from 16 residues. V lost 3 bases, J lost 3 bases, and 17 bases lay in between. Per the germline V gene, CDR1 is SGHTA and CDR2 is FQGNSA. DNA of the CDR3: TGTGCCAGCAGCTTTGGGACTGAAATTCTATACTATGGCTACACCTTC. This translates into CASSFGTEILYYGYTF.